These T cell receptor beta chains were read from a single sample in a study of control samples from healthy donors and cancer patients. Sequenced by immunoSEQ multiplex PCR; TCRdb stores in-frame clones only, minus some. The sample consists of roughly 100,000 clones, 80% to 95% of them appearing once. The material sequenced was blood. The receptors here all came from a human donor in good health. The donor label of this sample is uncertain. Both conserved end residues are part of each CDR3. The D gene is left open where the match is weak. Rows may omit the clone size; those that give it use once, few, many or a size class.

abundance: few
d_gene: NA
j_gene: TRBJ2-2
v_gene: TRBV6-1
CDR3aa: CASSDQGYSGELFF
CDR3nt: TGTGCCAGCAGTGATCAGGGCTACTCCGGGGAGCTGTTTTTT

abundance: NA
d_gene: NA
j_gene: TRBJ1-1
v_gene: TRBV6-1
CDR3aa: CASSESGTNTEAFF
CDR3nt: TGTGCCAGCAGTGAATCCGGGACAAACACTGAAGCTTTCTTT

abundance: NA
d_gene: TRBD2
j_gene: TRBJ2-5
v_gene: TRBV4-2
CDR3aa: CASSQVSGGAPETQYF
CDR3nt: TGTGCCAGCAGCCAAGTGAGCGGGGGGGCCCCAGAGACCCAGTACTTC

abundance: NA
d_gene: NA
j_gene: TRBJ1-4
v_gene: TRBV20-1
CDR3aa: CSASRVSNEKLFF
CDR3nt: TGCAGTGCTAGTAGGGTTTCTAATGAAAAACTGTTTTTT

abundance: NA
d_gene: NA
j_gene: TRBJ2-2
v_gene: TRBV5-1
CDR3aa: CASRADLSWGTGELFF
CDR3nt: TGCGCCAGCAGAGCGGACCTCTCTTGGGGCACCGGGGAGCTGTTTTTT

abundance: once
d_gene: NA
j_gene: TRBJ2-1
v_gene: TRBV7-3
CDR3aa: CASSSWGDSYNEQFF
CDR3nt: TGTGCCAGCAGCTCCTGGGGGGACAGCTACAATGAGCAGTTCTTC

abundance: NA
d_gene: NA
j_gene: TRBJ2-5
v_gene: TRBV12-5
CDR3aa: CASGLSVGPRETQYF
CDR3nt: TGTGCTAGTGGTTTGTCGGTAGGGCCACGGGAGACCCAGTACTTC

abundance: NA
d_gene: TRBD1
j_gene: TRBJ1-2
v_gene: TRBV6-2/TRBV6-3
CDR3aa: CASSYRTGGSYGYTF
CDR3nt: TGTGCCAGCAGTTACAGGACAGGGGGGAGCTATGGCTACACCTTC

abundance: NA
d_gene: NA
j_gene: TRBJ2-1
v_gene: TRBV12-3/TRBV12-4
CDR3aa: CASSSGTYNEQFF
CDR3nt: TGTGCCAGCAGTTCGGGGACCTACAATGAGCAGTTCTTC

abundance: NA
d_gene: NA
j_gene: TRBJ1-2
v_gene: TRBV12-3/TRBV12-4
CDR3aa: CASSLSSLYGYTF
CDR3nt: TGTGCCAGCAGTTTGTCGTCCTTATATGGCTACACCTTC

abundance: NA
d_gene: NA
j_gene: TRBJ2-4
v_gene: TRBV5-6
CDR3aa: CASSLRVGSPAKNIQYF
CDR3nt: TGTGCCAGCAGCTTGAGGGTCGGCAGCCCAGCCAAAAACATTCAGTACTTC

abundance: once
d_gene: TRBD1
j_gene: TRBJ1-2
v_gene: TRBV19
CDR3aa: CASNYRGEGNGYTF
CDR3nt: TGTGCCAGTAACTACAGGGGAGAAGGAAATGGCTACACCTTC

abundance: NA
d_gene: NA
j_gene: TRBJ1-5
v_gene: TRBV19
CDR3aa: CASSIGRGPQPQHF
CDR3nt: TGTGCCAGTAGTATAGGGAGGGGCCCTCAGCCCCAGCATTTT

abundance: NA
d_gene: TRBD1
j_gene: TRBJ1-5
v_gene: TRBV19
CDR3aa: CASRLGGTEPQHF
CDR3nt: TGTGCCAGCCGCCTTGGGGGGACAGAGCCCCAGCATTTT

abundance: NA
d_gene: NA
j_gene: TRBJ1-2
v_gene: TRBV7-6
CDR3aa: CASSPVIGPNYGYTF
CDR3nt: TGTGCCAGCAGCCCAGTTATAGGTCCTAACTATGGCTACACCTTC

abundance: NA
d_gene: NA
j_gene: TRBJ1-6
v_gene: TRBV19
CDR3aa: CATKERGPNSPLHF
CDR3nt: TGTGCCACCAAGGAGAGGGGCCCTAATTCACCCCTCCACTTT

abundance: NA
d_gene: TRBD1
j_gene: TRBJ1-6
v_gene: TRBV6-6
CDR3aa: CASSYGTGSYNSPLHF
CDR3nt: TGTGCCAGCAGTTACGGGACAGGGTCCTATAATTCACCCCTCCACTTT

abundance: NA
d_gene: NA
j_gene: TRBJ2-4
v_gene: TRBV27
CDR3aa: CASQGSKNIQYF
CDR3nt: TGTGCCAGTCAGGGGTCCAAAAACATTCAGTACTTC

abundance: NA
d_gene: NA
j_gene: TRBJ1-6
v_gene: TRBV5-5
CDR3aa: CASTLVSRSPLHF
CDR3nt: TGTGCCAGCACACTGGTGAGCCGATCACCCCTCCACTTT

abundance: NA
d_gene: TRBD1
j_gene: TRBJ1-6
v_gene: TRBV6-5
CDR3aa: CASRLTGGRNSPLHF
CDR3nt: TGTGCCAGCAGATTGACAGGGGGCCGTAATTCACCCCTCCACTTT

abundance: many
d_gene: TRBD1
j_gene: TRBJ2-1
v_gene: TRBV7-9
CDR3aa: CASSERQGTEQFF
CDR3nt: TGTGCCAGCAGCGAGAGACAGGGAACTGAGCAGTTCTTC

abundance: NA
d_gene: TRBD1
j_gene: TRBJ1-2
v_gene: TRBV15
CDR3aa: CATSSGGNGGYTF
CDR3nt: TGTGCCACCAGCTCAGGGGGCAACGGTGGCTACACCTTC

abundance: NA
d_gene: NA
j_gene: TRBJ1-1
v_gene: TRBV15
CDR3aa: CATSRDQEGSTEAFF
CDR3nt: TGTGCCACCAGCAGAGATCAGGAGGGGAGCACTGAAGCTTTCTTT

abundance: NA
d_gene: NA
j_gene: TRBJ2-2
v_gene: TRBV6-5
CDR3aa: CASSPTTYGELFF
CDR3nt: TGTGCCAGCAGTCCTACTACGTATGGCGAGCTGTTTTTT

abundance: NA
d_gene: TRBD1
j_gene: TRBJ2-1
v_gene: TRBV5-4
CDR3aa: CASIAGQGNREQFF
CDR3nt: TGTGCCAGCATCGCCGGACAGGGGAACCGTGAGCAGTTCTTC

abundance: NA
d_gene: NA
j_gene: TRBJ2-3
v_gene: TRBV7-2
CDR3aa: CASSLLQGRTDTQYF
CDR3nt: TGTGCCAGCAGCTTATTGCAGGGTAGGACAGATACGCAGTATTTT

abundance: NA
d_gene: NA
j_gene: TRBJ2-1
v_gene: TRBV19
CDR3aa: CASSMGRAYNEQFF
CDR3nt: TGTGCCAGTAGTATGGGAAGGGCATACAATGAGCAGTTCTTC

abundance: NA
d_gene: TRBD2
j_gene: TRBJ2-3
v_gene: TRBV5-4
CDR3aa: CASSLTGGPDTQYF
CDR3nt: TGTGCCAGCAGCTTGACGGGGGGGCCAGATACGCAGTATTTT

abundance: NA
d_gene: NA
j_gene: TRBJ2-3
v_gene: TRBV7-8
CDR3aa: CASSFGTDTQYF
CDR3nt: TGTGCCAGCAGCTTTGGCACAGATACGCAGTATTTT

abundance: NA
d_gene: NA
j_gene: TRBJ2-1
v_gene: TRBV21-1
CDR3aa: CASKNSGGTYNEQFF
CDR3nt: TGTGCCAGCAAGAATAGCGGGGGGACTTACAATGAGCAGTTCTTC

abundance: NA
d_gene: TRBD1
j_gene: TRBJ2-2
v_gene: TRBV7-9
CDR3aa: CASSRMRTGRIAPGELFF
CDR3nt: TGTGCCAGCAGCCGGATGAGGACAGGGCGGATAGCACCCGGGGAGCTGTTTTTT

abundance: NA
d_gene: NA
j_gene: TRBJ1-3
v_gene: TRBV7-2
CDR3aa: CASSLGGNTIYF
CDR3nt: TGTGCCAGCAGCTTAGGGGGAAACACCATATATTTT

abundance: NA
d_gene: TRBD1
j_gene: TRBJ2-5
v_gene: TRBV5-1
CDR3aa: CASSLDRGIAAQYF
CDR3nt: TGCGCCAGCAGCTTGGACAGGGGTATTGCGGCCCAGTACTTC

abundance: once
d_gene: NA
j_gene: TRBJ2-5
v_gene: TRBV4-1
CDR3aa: CASSRQQGGYRETQYF
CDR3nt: TGCGCCAGCAGCCGGCAACAGGGGGGGTATCGAGAGACCCAGTACTTC

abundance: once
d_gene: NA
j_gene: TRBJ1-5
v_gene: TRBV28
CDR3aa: CASSLAQGNQPQHF
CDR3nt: TGTGCCAGCAGTTTAGCCCAGGGGAATCAGCCCCAGCATTTT

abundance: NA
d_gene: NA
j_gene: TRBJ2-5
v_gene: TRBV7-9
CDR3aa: CASSHRNEDWLYF
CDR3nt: TGTGCCAGCAGCCACCGGAATGAAGATTGGCTGTACTTC

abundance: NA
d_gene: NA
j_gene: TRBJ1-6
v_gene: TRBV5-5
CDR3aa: CASTVDEFRPLHF
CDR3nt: TGTGCCAGCACCGTGGATGAGTTTAGACCCCTCCACTTT

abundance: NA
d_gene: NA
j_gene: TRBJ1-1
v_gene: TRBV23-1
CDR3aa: CASSQSFGGNTEAFF
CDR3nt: TGCGCCAGCAGTCAATCGTTCGGGGGAAACACTGAAGCTTTCTTT

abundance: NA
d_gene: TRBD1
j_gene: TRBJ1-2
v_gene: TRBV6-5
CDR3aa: CASSRRTGDGYTF
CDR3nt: TGTGCCAGCAGTCGAAGGACAGGCGATGGCTACACCTTC

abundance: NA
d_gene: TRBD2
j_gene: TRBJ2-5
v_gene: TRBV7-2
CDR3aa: CASSLLGGGAGETQYF
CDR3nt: TGTGCCAGCAGCTTACTCGGCGGGGGGGCAGGGGAGACCCAGTACTTC

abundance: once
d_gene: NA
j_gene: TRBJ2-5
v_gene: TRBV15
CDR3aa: CATSRSTGQETQYF
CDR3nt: TGTGCCACCAGCAGATCAACGGGGCAAGAGACCCAGTACTTC

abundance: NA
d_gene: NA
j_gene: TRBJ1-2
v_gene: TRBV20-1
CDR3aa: CSAVERGGYTF
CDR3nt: TGCAGTGCCGTAGAGAGGGGTGGCTACACCTTC

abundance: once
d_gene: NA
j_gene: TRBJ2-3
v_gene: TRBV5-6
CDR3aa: CASSLDPHDTDTQYF
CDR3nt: TGTGCCAGCAGCTTGGATCCGCATGACACAGATACGCAGTATTTT

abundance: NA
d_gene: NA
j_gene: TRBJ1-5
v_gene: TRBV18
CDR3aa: CASSITGQDQPQHF
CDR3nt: TGTGCCAGCTCCATTACAGGGCAAGATCAGCCCCAGCATTTT

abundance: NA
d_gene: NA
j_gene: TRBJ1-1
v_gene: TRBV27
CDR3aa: CASSFLGATEAFF
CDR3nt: TGTGCCAGCAGTTTTTTAGGGGCCACTGAAGCTTTCTTT

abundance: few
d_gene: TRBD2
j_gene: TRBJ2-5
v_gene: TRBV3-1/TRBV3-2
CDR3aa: CASSQDQGLQETQYF
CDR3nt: TGTGCCAGCAGCCAAGATCAGGGACTACAAGAGACCCAGTACTTC

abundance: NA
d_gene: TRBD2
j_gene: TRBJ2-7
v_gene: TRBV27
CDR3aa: CASSPSGGGLYEQYF
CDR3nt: TGTGCCAGCAGTCCTAGCGGGGGGGGCCTCTACGAGCAGTACTTC

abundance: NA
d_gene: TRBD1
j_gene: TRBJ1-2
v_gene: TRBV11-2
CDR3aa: CASSPLQGARPYGYTF
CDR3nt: TGTGCCAGCAGCCCATTACAGGGGGCGCGACCCTATGGCTACACCTTC

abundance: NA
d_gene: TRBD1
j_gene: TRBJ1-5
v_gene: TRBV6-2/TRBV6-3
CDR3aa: CASSKTGRGQPQHF
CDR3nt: TGTGCCAGCAGCAAGACAGGGCGAGGACAGCCCCAGCATTTT

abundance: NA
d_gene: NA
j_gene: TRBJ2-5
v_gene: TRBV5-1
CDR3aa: CASRGAWGAGETQYF
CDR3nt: TGCGCCAGCAGGGGCGCCTGGGGGGCCGGGGAGACCCAGTACTTC

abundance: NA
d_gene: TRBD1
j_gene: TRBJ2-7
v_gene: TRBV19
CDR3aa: CASSRTDRGYEQYF
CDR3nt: TGTGCCAGTAGTAGGACGGACAGGGGCTACGAGCAGTACTTC

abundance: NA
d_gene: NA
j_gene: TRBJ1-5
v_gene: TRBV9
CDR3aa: CASSVDNNQPQHF
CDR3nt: TGTGCCAGCAGCGTAGATAACAATCAGCCCCAGCATTTT

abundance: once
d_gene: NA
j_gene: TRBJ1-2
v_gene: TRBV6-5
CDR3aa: CASSYSYGAAGYTF
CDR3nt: TGTGCCAGCAGTTACTCCTACGGAGCCGCAGGCTACACCTTC

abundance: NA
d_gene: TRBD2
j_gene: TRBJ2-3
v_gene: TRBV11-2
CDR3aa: CASSRGGYTDTQYF
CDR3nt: TGTGCCAGCAGCCGCGGGGGGTACACAGATACGCAGTATTTT

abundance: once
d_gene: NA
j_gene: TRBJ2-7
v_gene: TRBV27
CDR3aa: CASRGTYYEQYF
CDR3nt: TGTGCCAGCAGAGGGACATATTACGAGCAGTACTTC

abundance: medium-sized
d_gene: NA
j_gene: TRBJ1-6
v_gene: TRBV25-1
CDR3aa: CASSVGMHSPLHF
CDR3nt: TGTGCCAGCAGTGTAGGGATGCATTCACCCCTCCACTTT

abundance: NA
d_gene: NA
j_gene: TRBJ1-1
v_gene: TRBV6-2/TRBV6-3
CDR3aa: CASSFPTGDNTEAFF
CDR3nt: TGTGCCAGCAGTTTCCCCACGGGGGACAACACTGAAGCTTTCTTT

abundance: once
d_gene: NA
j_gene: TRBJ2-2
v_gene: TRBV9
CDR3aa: CASSRQESTGELFF
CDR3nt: TGTGCCAGCTCCCGACAGGAAAGCACCGGGGAGCTGTTTTTT

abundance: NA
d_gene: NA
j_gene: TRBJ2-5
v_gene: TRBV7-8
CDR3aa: CASSSFKSRGGIKTQYF
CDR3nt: TGTGCCAGCAGCTCATTCAAGAGTAGGGGGGGGATAAAGACCCAGTACTTC

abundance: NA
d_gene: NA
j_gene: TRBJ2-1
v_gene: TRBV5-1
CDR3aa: CASSPLPGRTEQFF
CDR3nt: TGCGCCAGCAGCCCCCTCCCCGGGCGCACTGAGCAGTTCTTC